This is a list of T cell receptor beta chains from one sample in a study of cytomegalovirus exposure and HLA in healthy donors. Profiled with immunoSEQ multiplex PCR; TCRdb holds only in-frame clones, not every one. There are 150,000 to 200,000 clones in the sample; 65% to 80% occur only once, and roughly 2.6% lies in the top ten. The sequenced material came from PBMCs. The receptors were sampled from a woman aged 40 to 50 in good health and CMV-seropositive. Both conserved end residues are part of each CDR3. The order of the fields is V gene, J gene, clone size, D gene, CDR3 protein, CDR3 DNA. The D gene is left open where the match is weak. The size entry is marked missing in some rows and otherwise reads once, few, many or a size class.

V: TRBV14
J: TRBJ2-7
size: few
D: NA
CDR3: CASSQLFSYEQYF
DNA: TGTGCCAGCAGCCAACTCTTCAGCTACGAGCAGTACTTC

V: TRBV2
J: TRBJ2-7
size: NA
D: TRBD1
CDR3: CASRDRVSYEQYF
DNA: TGTGCCAGCAGGGACAGGGTCTCCTACGAGCAGTACTTC

V: TRBV28
J: TRBJ1-1
size: NA
D: NA
CDR3: CATQRNVNTEAFF
DNA: TGTGCCACCCAGAGGAACGTGAACACTGAAGCTTTCTTT

V: TRBV5-4
J: TRBJ1-1
size: NA
D: NA
CDR3: CATSQTGKGNTEAFF
DNA: TGTGCCACCTCTCAAACGGGGAAGGGAAACACTGAAGCTTTCTTT

V: TRBV4-3
J: TRBJ1-1
size: NA
D: TRBD1
CDR3: CASRSTGGSEAFF
DNA: TGCGCCAGCAGGTCGACAGGGGGCAGCGAAGCTTTCTTT

V: TRBV5-5
J: TRBJ1-2
size: once
D: NA
CDR3: CASSLVGEGNYGYTF
DNA: TGTGCCAGCAGCTTGGTGGGGGAGGGTAACTATGGCTACACCTTC

V: TRBV5-1
J: TRBJ2-5
size: NA
D: NA
CDR3: CASHLAGGQETQYF
DNA: TGCGCCAGCCATCTCGCCGGGGGCCAAGAGACCCAGTACTTC

V: TRBV25-1
J: TRBJ2-5
size: NA
D: NA
CDR3: CASSELGTRETQYF
DNA: TGTGCCAGCAGTGAACTTGGGACAAGAGAGACCCAGTACTTC

V: TRBV6-4
J: TRBJ2-7
size: NA
D: TRBD2
CDR3: CASTSRGALETYEQYF
DNA: TGTGCCAGCACATCGCGGGGGGCCCTAGAAACCTACGAGCAGTACTTC

V: TRBV7-2
J: TRBJ1-5
size: NA
D: NA
CDR3: CASSLKPWGLGSNQPQHF
DNA: TGTGCCAGCAGCCTTAAACCGTGGGGGCTGGGGAGCAATCAGCCCCAGCATTTT

V: TRBV12-5
J: TRBJ1-1
size: NA
D: NA
CDR3: CASGPGGGVEAFF
DNA: TGTGCTAGTGGCCCCGGAGGAGGGGTTGAAGCTTTCTTT

V: TRBV30
J: TRBJ1-6
size: few
D: TRBD1
CDR3: CAWSVWQGVNVSPLHF
DNA: TGTGCCTGGAGTGTATGGCAGGGGGTGAATGTTTCACCCCTCCACTTT

V: TRBV6-1
J: TRBJ2-7
size: NA
D: TRBD1
CDR3: CASREGQGASEQYF
DNA: TGTGCCTCCAGGGAAGGACAGGGGGCCTCCGAGCAGTACTTC

V: TRBV5-1
J: TRBJ1-1
size: NA
D: NA
CDR3: CASSPLGGDTEAFF
DNA: TGCGCCAGCAGCCCTCTCGGGGGGGACACTGAAGCTTTCTTT

V: TRBV7-2
J: TRBJ2-2
size: few
D: NA
CDR3: CASSLSSSGELFF
DNA: TGTGCCAGCAGCTTATCCTCTTCCGGGGAGCTGTTTTTT

V: TRBV7-9
J: TRBJ2-1
size: NA
D: NA
CDR3: CASSPGSSGNNEQFF
DNA: TGTGCCAGCAGCCCAGGTTCCAGTGGCAACAATGAGCAGTTCTTC

V: TRBV5-1
J: TRBJ1-2
size: once
D: TRBD1
CDR3: CASSLGGQGVGGYTF
DNA: TGCGCCAGCAGCTTGGGGGGACAGGGAGTCGGCGGCTACACCTTC

V: TRBV5-1
J: TRBJ2-5
size: few
D: NA
CDR3: CASSLETGQETQYF
DNA: TGCGCCAGCAGCTTGGAAACGGGGCAAGAGACCCAGTACTTC

V: TRBV10-3
J: TRBJ1-5
size: NA
D: NA
CDR3: CAISELADSNQPQHF
DNA: TGTGCCATCAGTGAGTTGGCGGATAGCAATCAGCCCCAGCATTTT

V: TRBV29-1
J: TRBJ1-1
size: NA
D: NA
CDR3: CSVEGTGYTEAFF
DNA: TGCAGCGTTGAAGGAACCGGGTACACTGAAGCTTTCTTT

V: TRBV9
J: TRBJ2-7
size: NA
D: NA
CDR3: CASSNSFEGSYEQYF
DNA: TGTGCCAGCAGTAATAGTTTCGAGGGCTCCTACGAGCAGTACTTC

V: TRBV19
J: TRBJ1-2
size: NA
D: TRBD1
CDR3: CASNHRGTGDYGYTF
DNA: TGTGCCAGTAACCACCGGGGGACAGGGGACTATGGCTACACCTTC

V: TRBV7-8
J: TRBJ2-7
size: NA
D: TRBD1
CDR3: CASSPEGQGGYEQYF
DNA: TGTGCCAGCAGCCCCGAGGGACAGGGAGGGTACGAGCAGTACTTC

V: TRBV7-2
J: TRBJ2-2
size: NA
D: NA
CDR3: CASSSTRGAGELFF
DNA: TGTGCCAGCAGCTCGACTAGAGGGGCCGGGGAGCTGTTTTTT

V: TRBV11-3
J: TRBJ2-1
size: NA
D: NA
CDR3: CASSLEAVNEQFF
DNA: TGTGCCAGCAGCTTAGAGGCGGTCAATGAGCAGTTCTTC

V: TRBV12-5
J: TRBJ1-2
size: NA
D: NA
CDR3: CASGLRGDLYGYTF
DNA: TGTGCTAGTGGTCTCCGGGGGGACCTCTATGGCTACACCTTC

V: TRBV5-1
J: TRBJ2-1
size: once
D: NA
CDR3: CASSLVPGVSYNEQFF
DNA: TGCGCCAGCAGCTTGGTTCCCGGGGTCTCCTACAATGAGCAGTTCTTC

V: TRBV5-6
J: TRBJ2-5
size: once
D: NA
CDR3: CASSFPTSGETQYF
DNA: TGTGCCAGCAGCTTCCCGACTAGTGGCGAGACCCAGTACTTC

V: TRBV27
J: TRBJ2-7
size: once
D: NA
CDR3: CASSLSPGEIYEQYF
DNA: TGCGCCAGCAGTTTATCGCCAGGGGAGATCTACGAGCAGTACTTC

V: TRBV15
J: TRBJ1-5
size: NA
D: NA
CDR3: CATSRDRDEPQHF
DNA: TGTGCCACCAGCAGAGACCGAGATGAGCCCCAGCATTTT

V: TRBV5-4
J: TRBJ1-1
size: NA
D: TRBD1
CDR3: CASSLGGGRGDWTEAFF
DNA: TGTGCCAGCAGCTTGGGAGGGGGCAGGGGGGACTGGACTGAAGCTTTCTTT

V: TRBV7-2
J: TRBJ2-1
size: once
D: NA
CDR3: CASSLMGAPTTEQFF
DNA: TGTGCCAGCAGCTTAATGGGGGCCCCAACAACTGAGCAGTTCTTC

V: TRBV6-5
J: TRBJ1-2
size: NA
D: TRBD1
CDR3: CASSQNRGQGWGYTF
DNA: TGTGCCAGCAGTCAAAACAGGGGGCAGGGTTGGGGCTACACCTTC